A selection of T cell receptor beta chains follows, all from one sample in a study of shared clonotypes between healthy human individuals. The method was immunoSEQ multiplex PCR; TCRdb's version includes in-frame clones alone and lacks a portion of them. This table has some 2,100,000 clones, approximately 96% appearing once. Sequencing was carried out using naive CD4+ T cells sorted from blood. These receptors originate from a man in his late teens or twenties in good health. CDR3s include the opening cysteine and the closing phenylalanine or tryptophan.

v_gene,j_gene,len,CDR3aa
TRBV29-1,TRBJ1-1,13,CSVTGTYNTEAFF
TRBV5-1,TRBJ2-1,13,CASSRPPAPEQFF
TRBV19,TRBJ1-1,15,CAVQPRGRANTEAFF
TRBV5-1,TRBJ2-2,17,CASSFLGGFENTGELFF
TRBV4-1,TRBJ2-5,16,CASSQGIAGASGTQYF
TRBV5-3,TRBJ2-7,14,CARSLRPGRYEQYF
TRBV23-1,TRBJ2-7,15,CASSQSARSSYEQYF
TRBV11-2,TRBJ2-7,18,CASSQTRRDSPNPYEQYF
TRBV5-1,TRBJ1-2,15,CASSLSLRGTYGYTF
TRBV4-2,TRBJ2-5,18,CASSQPGLAGGGRETQYF
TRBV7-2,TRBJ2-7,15,CASSLGGLADYEQYF
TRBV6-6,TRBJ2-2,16,CASSYLGQTITGELFF
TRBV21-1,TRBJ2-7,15,CASSTLAPSSYEQYF
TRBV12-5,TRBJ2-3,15,CASAVIAGLTDTQYF
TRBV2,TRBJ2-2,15,CASSEMAGNTGELFF
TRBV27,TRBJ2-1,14,CASSLRTSGNEQFF
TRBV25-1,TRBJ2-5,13,CASSESIPETQYF
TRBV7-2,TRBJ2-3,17,CASSLVGAGLSTDTQYF
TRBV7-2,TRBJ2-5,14,CASSFATYQETQYF
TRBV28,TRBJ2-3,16,CASSSFSGGGTDTQYF
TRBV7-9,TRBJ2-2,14,CASSFETSTGELFF
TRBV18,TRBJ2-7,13,CASSPLPGPEQYF
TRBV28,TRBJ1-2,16,CASSLTGTGGNYGYTF
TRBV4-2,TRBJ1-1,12,CASSRDITEAFF
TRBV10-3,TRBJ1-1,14,CAIRTDRWVTEAFF
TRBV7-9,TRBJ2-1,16,CASSPITSGSYNEQFF
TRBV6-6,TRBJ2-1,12,CASSYGGYEQFF
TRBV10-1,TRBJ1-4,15,CASSESTGANEKLFF
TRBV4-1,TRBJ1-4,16,CASSQGWGQGFEKLFF
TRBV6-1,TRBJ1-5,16,CASSEARKGATKPQHF
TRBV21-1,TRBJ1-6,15,CASSNPGQRNSPLHF
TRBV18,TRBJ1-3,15,CASSPSDRDGNTIYF
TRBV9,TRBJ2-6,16,CASSVVGTPGANVLTF
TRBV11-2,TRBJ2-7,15,CASRIGWQLLYEQYF
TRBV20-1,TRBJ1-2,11,CSARQTYGYTF
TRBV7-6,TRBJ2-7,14,CASSLKAGTVEQYF
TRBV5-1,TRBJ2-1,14,CASSFRESGDEQFF
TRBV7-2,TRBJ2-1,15,CASSLDRGVGDEQFF
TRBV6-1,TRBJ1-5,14,CASSGATRDQPQHF
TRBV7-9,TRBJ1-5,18,CASSETGQVGVSNQPQHF
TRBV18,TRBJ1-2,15,CASSPTFPGVVGYTF
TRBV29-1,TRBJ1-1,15,CSDTGQGWVNTEAFF
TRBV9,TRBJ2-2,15,CASSVGGALAGELFF
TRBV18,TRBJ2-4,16,CASSPLAGTGNNIQYF
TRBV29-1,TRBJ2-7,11,CSVGGVHEQYF
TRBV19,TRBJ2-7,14,CASSMSRGFYEQYF
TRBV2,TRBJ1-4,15,CASSASGGSNEKLFF
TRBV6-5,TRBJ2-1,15,CASSYGGRGDNEQFF
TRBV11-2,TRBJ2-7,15,CASSPRAGGADEQYF